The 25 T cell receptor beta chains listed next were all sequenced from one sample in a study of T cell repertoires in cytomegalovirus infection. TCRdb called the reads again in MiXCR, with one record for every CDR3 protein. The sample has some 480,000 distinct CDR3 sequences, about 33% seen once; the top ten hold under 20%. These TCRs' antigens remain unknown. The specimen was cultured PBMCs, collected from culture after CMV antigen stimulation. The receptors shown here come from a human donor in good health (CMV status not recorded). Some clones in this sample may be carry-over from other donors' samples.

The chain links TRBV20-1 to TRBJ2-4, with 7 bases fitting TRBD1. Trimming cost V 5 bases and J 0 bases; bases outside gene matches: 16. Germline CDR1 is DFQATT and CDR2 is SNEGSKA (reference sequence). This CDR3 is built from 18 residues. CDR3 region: CSAVRDRKTQLAKNIQYF. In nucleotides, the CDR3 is TGCAGTGCTGTTCGGGACAGAAAGACCCAACTAGCCAAAAACATTCAGTACTTC.

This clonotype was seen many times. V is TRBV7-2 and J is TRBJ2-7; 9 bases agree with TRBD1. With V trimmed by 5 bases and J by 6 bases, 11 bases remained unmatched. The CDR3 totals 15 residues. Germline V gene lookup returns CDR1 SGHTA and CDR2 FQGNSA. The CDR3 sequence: CASSNAGTGSSEQYV. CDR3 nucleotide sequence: TGTGCCAGCAGCAACGCCGGGACAGGGAGCAGCGAGCAGTACGTC.

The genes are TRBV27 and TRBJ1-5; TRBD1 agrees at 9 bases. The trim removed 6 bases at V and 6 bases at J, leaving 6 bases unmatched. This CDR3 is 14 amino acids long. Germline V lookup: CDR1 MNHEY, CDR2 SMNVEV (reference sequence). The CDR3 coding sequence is TGTGCCAGCAGATTACAGGGGGCCGGTCAGCCCCAGCATTTT. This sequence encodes CASRLQGAGQPQHF.

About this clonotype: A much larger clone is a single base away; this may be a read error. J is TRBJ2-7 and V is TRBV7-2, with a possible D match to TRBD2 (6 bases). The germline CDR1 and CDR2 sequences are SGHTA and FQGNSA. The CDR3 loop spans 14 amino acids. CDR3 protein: CASSHNGGTYGQYF. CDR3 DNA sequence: TGTGCCAGCAGCCATAATGGCGGGACTTACGGGCAGTACTTC.

CDR3 amino acids: CASSLIGTGDTQYF. The CDR3 coding sequence is TGTGCCAGCAGCTTAATCGGAACAGGGGATACGCAGTATTTT. The chain uses TRBV7-2 and TRBJ2-3; tentatively, D is TRBD1 (6 bases). Germline CDR1 and CDR2: SGHTA and FQGNSA. Between the trimmed V and J ends, which lost 2 bases and 6 bases, there was a span of 12 bases. The CDR3 is 14 amino acids.

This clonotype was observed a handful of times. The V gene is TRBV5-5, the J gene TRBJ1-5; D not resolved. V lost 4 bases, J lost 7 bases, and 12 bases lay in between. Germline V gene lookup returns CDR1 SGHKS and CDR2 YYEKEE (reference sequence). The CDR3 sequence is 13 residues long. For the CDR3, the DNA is TGTGCCAGCAGCCAAGCCCCGGAGCAGCCCCAGCATTTT. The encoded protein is CASSQAPEQPQHF.

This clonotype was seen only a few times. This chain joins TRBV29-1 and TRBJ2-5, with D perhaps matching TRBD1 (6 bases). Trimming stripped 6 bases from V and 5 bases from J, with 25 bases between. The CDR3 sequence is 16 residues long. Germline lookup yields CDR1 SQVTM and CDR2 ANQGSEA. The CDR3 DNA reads TGCAGCGTAGCCGACCCCCGAGGGGGAACGATTGAGACCCAGTACTTC. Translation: CSVADPRGGTIETQYF.

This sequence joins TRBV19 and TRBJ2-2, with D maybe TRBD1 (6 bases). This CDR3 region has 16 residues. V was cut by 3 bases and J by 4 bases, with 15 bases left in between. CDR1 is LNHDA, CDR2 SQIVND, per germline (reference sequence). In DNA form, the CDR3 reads TGTGCCAGTAGTATGCCGTTCGGACAGTCCACCGGGGAGCTGTTTTTT. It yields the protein CASSMPFGQSTGELFF.

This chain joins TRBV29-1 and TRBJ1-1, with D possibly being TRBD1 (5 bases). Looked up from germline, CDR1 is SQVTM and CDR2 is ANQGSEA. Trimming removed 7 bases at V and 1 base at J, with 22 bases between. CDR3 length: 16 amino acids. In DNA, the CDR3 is TGCAGCGCCCTCAGGCGGGGGACGGGCCGGAACACTGAAGCTTTCTTT. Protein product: CSALRRGTGRNTEAFF. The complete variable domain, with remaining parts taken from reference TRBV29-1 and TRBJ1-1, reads SAVISQKPSRDICQRGTSLTIQCQVDSQVTMMFWYRQQPGQSLTLIATANQGSEATYESGFVIDKFPISRPNLTFSTLTVSNMSPEDSSIYLCSALRRGTGRNTEAFFGQGTRLTVV.

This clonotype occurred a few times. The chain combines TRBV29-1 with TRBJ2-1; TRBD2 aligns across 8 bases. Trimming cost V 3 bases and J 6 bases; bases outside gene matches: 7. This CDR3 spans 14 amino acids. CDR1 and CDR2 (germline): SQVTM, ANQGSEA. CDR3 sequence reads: CSVDSSGIRNEQFF. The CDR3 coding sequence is TGCAGCGTTGATAGTAGCGGGATCCGCAATGAGCAGTTCTTC.

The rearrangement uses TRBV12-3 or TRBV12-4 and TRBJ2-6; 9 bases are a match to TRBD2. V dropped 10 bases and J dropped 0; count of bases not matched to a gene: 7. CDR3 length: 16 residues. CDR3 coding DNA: TGTGCCACGCGGGGGGGTGCTTCCTCTGGGGCCAACGTCCTGACTTTC. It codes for CATRGGASSGANVLTF.

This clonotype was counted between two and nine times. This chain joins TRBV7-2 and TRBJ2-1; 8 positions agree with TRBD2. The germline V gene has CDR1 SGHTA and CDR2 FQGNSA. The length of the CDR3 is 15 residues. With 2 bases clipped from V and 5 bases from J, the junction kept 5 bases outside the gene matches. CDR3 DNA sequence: TGTGCCAGCAGCTTACGAGCGGGAGATCACAATGAGCAGTTCTTC. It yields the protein CASSLRAGDHNEQFF.

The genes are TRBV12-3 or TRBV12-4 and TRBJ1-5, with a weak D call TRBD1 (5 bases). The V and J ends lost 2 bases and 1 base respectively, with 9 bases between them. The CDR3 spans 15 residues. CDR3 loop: CASSLRGASNQPQHF. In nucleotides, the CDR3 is TGTGCCAGCAGTTTAAGGGGAGCAAGCAATCAGCCCCAGCATTTT.

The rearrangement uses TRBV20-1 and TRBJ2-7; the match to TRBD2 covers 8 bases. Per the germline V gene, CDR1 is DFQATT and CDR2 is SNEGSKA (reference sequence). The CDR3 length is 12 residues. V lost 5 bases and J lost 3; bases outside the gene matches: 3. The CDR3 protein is CSALREGYEQYF. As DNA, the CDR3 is TGCAGTGCTCTACGGGAGGGCTACGAGCAGTACTTC.

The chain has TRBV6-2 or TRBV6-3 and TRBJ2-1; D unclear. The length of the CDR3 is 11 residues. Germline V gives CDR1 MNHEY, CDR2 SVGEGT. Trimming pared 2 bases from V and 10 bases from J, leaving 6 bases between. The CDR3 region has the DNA TGTGCCAGCAGTTACCCCCAAGAGCAGTTCTTC. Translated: CASSYPQEQFF.

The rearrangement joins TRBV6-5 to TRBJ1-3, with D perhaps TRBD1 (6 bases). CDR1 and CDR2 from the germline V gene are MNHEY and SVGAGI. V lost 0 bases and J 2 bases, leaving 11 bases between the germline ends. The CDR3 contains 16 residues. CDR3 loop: CASSYSGGGTGNTIYF. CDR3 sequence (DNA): TGTGCCAGCAGTTACTCAGGAGGGGGAACTGGAAACACCATATATTTT.

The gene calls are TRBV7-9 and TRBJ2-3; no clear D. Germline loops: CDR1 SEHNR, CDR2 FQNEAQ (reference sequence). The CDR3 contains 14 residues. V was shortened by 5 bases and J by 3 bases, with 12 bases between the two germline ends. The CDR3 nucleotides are TGTGCCAGCAGCACCTCCTTGAGTACAGATACGCAGTATTTT. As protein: CASSTSLSTDTQYF.

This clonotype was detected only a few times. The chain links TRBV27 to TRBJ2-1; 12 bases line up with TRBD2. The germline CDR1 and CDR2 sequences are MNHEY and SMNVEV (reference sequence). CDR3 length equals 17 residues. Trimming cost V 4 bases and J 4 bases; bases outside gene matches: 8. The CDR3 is CASSSSTSGSIYNEQFF. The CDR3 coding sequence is TGTGCCAGCAGTTCCTCGACTAGCGGGAGCATTTACAATGAGCAGTTCTTC.

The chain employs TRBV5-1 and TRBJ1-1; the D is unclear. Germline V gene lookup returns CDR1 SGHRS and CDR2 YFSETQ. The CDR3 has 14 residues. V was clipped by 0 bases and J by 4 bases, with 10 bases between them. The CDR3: CASSLDKTVTEAFF. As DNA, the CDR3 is TGCGCCAGCAGCTTGGACAAAACGGTCACTGAAGCTTTCTTT.

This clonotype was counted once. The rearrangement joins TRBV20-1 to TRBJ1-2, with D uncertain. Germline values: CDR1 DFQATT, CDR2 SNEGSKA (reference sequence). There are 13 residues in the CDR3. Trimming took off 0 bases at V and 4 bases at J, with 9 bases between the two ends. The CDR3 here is CSARDPAGYGYTF. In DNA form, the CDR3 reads TGCAGTGCTAGAGACCCCGCTGGCTATGGCTACACCTTC.

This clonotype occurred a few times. The CDR3, as DNA: TGTGCCTGGAACAGGGACGGTATAAGGAATGAGTTCTTC. Amino acid sequence: CAWNRDGIRNEFF. The rearrangement uses TRBV30 and TRBJ2-1; D perhaps matches TRBD1 (6 bases). Germline values: CDR1 GTSNPN, CDR2 SVGIG (reference sequence). The length of the CDR3 is 13 residues. Deletions cut 4 bases from V and 14 bases from J, with 21 bases between.

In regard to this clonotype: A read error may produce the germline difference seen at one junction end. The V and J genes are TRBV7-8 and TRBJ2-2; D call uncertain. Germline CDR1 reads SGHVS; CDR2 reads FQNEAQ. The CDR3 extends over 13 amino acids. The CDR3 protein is CASAIQLTRELFF. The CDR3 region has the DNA TGTGCCAGTGCTATACAACTCACCAGGGAGCTGTTTTTT.

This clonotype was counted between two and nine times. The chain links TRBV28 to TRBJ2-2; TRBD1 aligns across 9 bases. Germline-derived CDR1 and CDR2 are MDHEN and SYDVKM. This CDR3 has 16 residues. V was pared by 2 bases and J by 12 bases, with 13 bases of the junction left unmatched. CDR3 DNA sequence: TGTGCCAGCAGTTTAAGGTTGACAGGGGGTGGCCCGAAGCTGTTTTTT. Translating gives CASSLRLTGGGPKLFF.

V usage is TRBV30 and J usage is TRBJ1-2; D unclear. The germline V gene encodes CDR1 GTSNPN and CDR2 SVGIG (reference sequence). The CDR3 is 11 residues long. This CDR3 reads CASSVLYGYTF. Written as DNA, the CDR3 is TGTGCATCCTCGGTCCTCTATGGCTACACCTTC.

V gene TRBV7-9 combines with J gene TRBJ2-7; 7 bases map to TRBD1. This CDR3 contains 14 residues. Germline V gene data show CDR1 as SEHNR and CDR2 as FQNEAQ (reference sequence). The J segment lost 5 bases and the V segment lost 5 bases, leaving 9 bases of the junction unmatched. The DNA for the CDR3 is TGTGCCAGCAGCCCCGAGGGGGCGCCGGACGAGCAGTACTTC. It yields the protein CASSPEGAPDEQYF.